Below, one T cell receptor (beta chain) is given with its context. It lacks a known antigen. No much larger clone is present one base from it, and per-base qualities are unavailable. Patients with a history of autoimmune disease or receiving systemic immunosuppression were excluded from the trial. In every dose cohort, peripheral blood was drawn for TCR sequencing at baseline, cycle 4 day 1, and cycle 7 day 1. Samples came from an open-label, multicenter, first-in-human phase I dose-escalation trial of ivuxolimab. The trial enrolled adults with locally advanced or metastatic head and neck squamous cell, hepatocellular, melanoma or renal cell carcinoma. Before TCR sequencing, CD4+ and CD8+ T cells were separately sorted from peripheral blood. The record originates from a study of OX40 agonist ivuxolimab in advanced cancers. About the investigation overall: Ivuxolimab was an agonistic, fully human IgG2 monoclonal antibody directed against OX40 (CD134), a costimulatory receptor. Intravenous ivuxolimab was administered to patients every 2 weeks at six dose levels: 0.01, 0.1, 0.3, 1.5, 3 and 10 mg/kg. Of the 52 patients in dose escalation, about 20 had hepatocellular carcinoma, around 15 had melanoma, 9 had renal cell carcinoma and 9 had head and neck cancer. In the dose-escalation cohort, over 65% of patients were male, and the mean age was approximately 60 years, with a range of about 23 to 90. Prior anti-PD-1, anti-PD-L1 or anti-CTLA-4 therapy was permitted, and about 40% of dose-escalation patients had received checkpoint inhibitors. Three dose-escalation patients achieved partial responses, one with hepatocellular carcinoma and two with cutaneous melanoma. The point of sequencing TCRbeta in the periphery was to test whether ivuxolimab changed TCR sequence diversity and drove clonal T-cell expansion. The paper describes the monotherapy dose-escalation part (N of about 50 patients) of the phase I trial of ivuxolimab. Study-level results and caveats: After ivuxolimab, CD8+ T cells had more expanded clones than CD4+ T cells on average. Which antigens the clonally expanded peripheral T cells were specific for was not determined. In the 0.1-3.0 mg/kg groups, partial responders had among the lowest normalized peripheral clonal expansion, particularly in CD8+ T cells. At doses of 0.1 to 3.0 mg/kg, clonal expansion of both CD4+ and CD8+ blood T cells was observed from baseline to week 6. Low levels of normalized T-cell clonal expansion were also shown by some nonresponding patients.

To sequence the TCRbeta CDR3 region, genomic DNA was isolated from the sorted cells. The immunoSEQ Assay was used for sequencing of TCRbeta CDR3 regions. TCRdb took over this immuneACCESS table, retaining in-frame rearrangements with V and J assigned. Such tables are incomplete; in checked studies, under half of the missing clones stem from an unresolved V gene, and the remainder is unexplained. This sample is represented by tens of thousands of clones; about 89% of them were singletons. The ten largest clones represent 15% to 20% of the sample. V drops 2 bases and J drops 6 bases, leaving 9 bases in between. The CDR3 spans 12 residues, from the cysteine through the phenylalanine. Solely the CDR3 DNA is kept, with 36 bases framed from the first base. The germline V gene (reference sequence) supplies CDR1 SGHNT and CDR2 YYREEE.

The clonotype originates from an adult with an advanced solid tumor such as melanoma, head and neck, liver or kidney cancer. The chain employs TRBV5-4 and TRBJ2-7; too little of a D gene remains to name it. The source was CD4+ or CD8+ T cells sorted from blood, collected in a trial of the OX40 agonist ivuxolimab. The CDR3 protein is CASSFSISEQYF. In nucleotides, the sequence is TGTGCCAGCAGCTTTTCGATCAGCGAGCAGTACTTC.